Listed below are T cell receptor beta chains from one sample, sequenced in a study of T cell responses to AZD1222 COVID-19 vaccine. The assay was immunoSEQ multiplex PCR, and TCRdb's table has in-frame clones only and misses some. The sample contains about 160,000 clones, 92% of which appear only once. The material was peripheral blood, obtained 28 days after the second AZD1222 dose. Every receptor here comes from an adult who received the AZD1222 COVID-19 vaccine. Each CDR3 is given with its conserved first and last residue. D genes are given only for firm matches. Where a row states a size, it is once, few, many or the class of an expanded clone; other rows omit it.

D gene: TRBD2; V gene: TRBV5-1; clone size: NA; J gene: TRBJ2-1; CDR3 protein: CASSGTSGSRYNEQFF; CDR3 DNA: TGCGCCAGCAGCGGAACTAGCGGGAGTAGGTACAATGAGCAGTTCTTC
D gene: TRBD2; V gene: TRBV7-8; clone size: NA; J gene: TRBJ2-7; CDR3 protein: CASSLVSLAGVEQYF; CDR3 DNA: TGTGCCAGCAGCTTAGTCTCCCTAGCGGGAGTCGAGCAGTACTTC
D gene: NA; V gene: TRBV7-2; clone size: NA; J gene: TRBJ1-5; CDR3 protein: CASSFQGLEPQHF; CDR3 DNA: TGTGCCAGCAGCTTCCAAGGGTTGGAGCCCCAGCATTTT
D gene: NA; V gene: TRBV6-5; clone size: once; J gene: TRBJ1-1; CDR3 protein: CASSGRGTEAFF; CDR3 DNA: TGTGCCAGCTCAGGGAGGGGGACTGAAGCTTTCTTT
D gene: NA; V gene: TRBV6-5; clone size: NA; J gene: TRBJ2-7; CDR3 protein: CASRKGSHEQYF; CDR3 DNA: TGTGCCAGCAGAAAAGGGAGCCACGAGCAGTACTTC
D gene: TRBD1; V gene: TRBV4-1; clone size: NA; J gene: TRBJ1-6; CDR3 protein: CASSQAWDSQNSPLHF; CDR3 DNA: TGCGCCAGCAGCCAAGCCTGGGACAGTCAAAATTCACCCCTCCACTTT
D gene: NA; V gene: TRBV20-1; clone size: NA; J gene: TRBJ1-5; CDR3 protein: CSASVGATNQPQHF; CDR3 DNA: TGCAGTGCTAGTGTGGGGGCTACCAATCAGCCCCAGCATTTT
D gene: NA; V gene: TRBV3-1/TRBV3-2; clone size: NA; J gene: TRBJ1-5; CDR3 protein: CASSQDTVSNQPQHF; CDR3 DNA: TGTGCCAGCAGCCAAGATACTGTTAGCAATCAGCCCCAGCATTTT
D gene: NA; V gene: TRBV18; clone size: NA; J gene: TRBJ2-1; CDR3 protein: CASSPLGRSSYNEQFF; CDR3 DNA: TGTGCCAGCTCACCCCTGGGTAGAAGCTCCTACAATGAGCAGTTCTTC
D gene: TRBD2; V gene: TRBV5-1; clone size: NA; J gene: TRBJ2-3; CDR3 protein: CASSLGTLAGGSRDTQYF; CDR3 DNA: TGCGCCAGCAGCTTAGGAACACTAGCGGGAGGATCAAGAGATACGCAGTATTTT
D gene: NA; V gene: TRBV5-5; clone size: NA; J gene: TRBJ1-2; CDR3 protein: CASSARLETYGYTF; CDR3 DNA: TGTGCCAGCAGCGCAAGACTTGAAACCTATGGCTACACCTTC
D gene: NA; V gene: TRBV4-3; clone size: NA; J gene: TRBJ2-3; CDR3 protein: CASSQTRQTVQYF; CDR3 DNA: TGCGCCAGCAGCCAAACTCGACAAACGGTGCAGTATTTT
D gene: NA; V gene: TRBV19; clone size: NA; J gene: TRBJ1-5; CDR3 protein: CASTRIGGSNQPQHF; CDR3 DNA: TGTGCCAGTACCCGGATCGGAGGAAGCAATCAGCCCCAGCATTTT
D gene: TRBD1; V gene: TRBV14; clone size: few; J gene: TRBJ1-2; CDR3 protein: CASSLGTGSGYTF; CDR3 DNA: TGTGCCAGCAGCCTCGGGACAGGGAGTGGCTACACCTTC
D gene: NA; V gene: TRBV27; clone size: NA; J gene: TRBJ1-4; CDR3 protein: CAGFLGTQGYEKLFF; CDR3 DNA: TGTGCCGGCTTTTTGGGGACACAGGGCTATGAAAAACTGTTTTTT
D gene: NA; V gene: TRBV6-1; clone size: NA; J gene: TRBJ1-5; CDR3 protein: CASSETIDSNQPQHF; CDR3 DNA: TGTGCCAGCAGTGAAACGATCGATAGCAATCAGCCCCAGCATTTT
D gene: NA; V gene: TRBV28; clone size: NA; J gene: TRBJ1-2; CDR3 protein: CATRTNFYGYTF; CDR3 DNA: TGTGCCACCAGAACAAATTTCTATGGCTACACCTTC
D gene: NA; V gene: TRBV18; clone size: NA; J gene: TRBJ1-2; CDR3 protein: CASSPGGNYGYTF; CDR3 DNA: TGTGCCAGCTCACCAGGGGGGAACTATGGCTACACCTTC
D gene: NA; V gene: TRBV28; clone size: NA; J gene: TRBJ2-1; CDR3 protein: CASKEDDEQFF; CDR3 DNA: TGTGCCAGCAAGGAGGATGATGAGCAGTTCTTC
D gene: NA; V gene: TRBV5-1; clone size: NA; J gene: TRBJ2-2; CDR3 protein: CASSLVAGELFF; CDR3 DNA: TGCGCCAGCAGCTTGGTGGCTGGGGAGCTGTTTTTT
D gene: TRBD1; V gene: TRBV18; clone size: NA; J gene: TRBJ2-2; CDR3 protein: CASSPLSTGTGELFF; CDR3 DNA: TGTGCCAGCTCACCCCTCTCGACAGGGACCGGGGAGCTGTTTTTT
D gene: TRBD2; V gene: TRBV3-1/TRBV3-2; clone size: NA; J gene: TRBJ2-2; CDR3 protein: CASSQMTSENTGELFF; CDR3 DNA: TGTGCCAGCAGCCAGATGACTAGCGAGAACACCGGGGAGCTGTTTTTT
D gene: NA; V gene: TRBV28; clone size: few; J gene: TRBJ1-1; CDR3 protein: CASSLTQGRRAFF; CDR3 DNA: TGTGCCAGCAGTTTAACTCAGGGGAGGAGAGCTTTCTTT
D gene: NA; V gene: TRBV15; clone size: NA; J gene: TRBJ1-5; CDR3 protein: CATSPGGIYQPQHF; CDR3 DNA: TGTGCCACCAGTCCCGGCGGTATCTATCAGCCCCAGCATTTT
D gene: NA; V gene: TRBV5-1; clone size: NA; J gene: TRBJ1-5; CDR3 protein: CASSLFPDQPQHF; CDR3 DNA: TGCGCCAGCAGCTTGTTTCCCGATCAGCCCCAGCATTTT
D gene: TRBD1; V gene: TRBV11-3; clone size: NA; J gene: TRBJ2-1; CDR3 protein: CASSLVGTDSSYNEQFF; CDR3 DNA: TGTGCCAGCAGCTTAGTTGGGACAGACAGCTCCTACAATGAGCAGTTCTTC
D gene: TRBD2; V gene: TRBV27; clone size: NA; J gene: TRBJ2-7; CDR3 protein: CASSLKREFYEQYF; CDR3 DNA: TGTGCCAGCAGTCTGAAGCGGGAGTTCTACGAGCAGTACTTC
D gene: TRBD1; V gene: TRBV28; clone size: NA; J gene: TRBJ1-2; CDR3 protein: CASSSSQGTGTNYGYTF; CDR3 DNA: TGTGCCAGCAGTTCATCCCAAGGGACAGGGACGAACTATGGCTACACCTTC
D gene: TRBD1; V gene: TRBV10-3; clone size: once; J gene: TRBJ1-3; CDR3 protein: CAIRGTGDISGNTIYF; CDR3 DNA: TGTGCCATCAGGGGGACAGGGGACATCTCTGGAAACACCATATATTTT
D gene: TRBD1; V gene: TRBV19; clone size: NA; J gene: TRBJ1-5; CDR3 protein: CASSIRTGRSNQPQHF; CDR3 DNA: TGTGCCAGTAGTATCCGGACAGGGCGCAGCAATCAGCCCCAGCATTTT
D gene: TRBD1; V gene: TRBV5-4; clone size: NA; J gene: TRBJ1-2; CDR3 protein: CASSESRDRVGGYTF; CDR3 DNA: TGTGCCAGCAGCGAATCCCGGGACAGGGTTGGCGGCTACACCTTC
D gene: TRBD1; V gene: TRBV5-5; clone size: few; J gene: TRBJ1-5; CDR3 protein: CASNRGWGDQPQHF; CDR3 DNA: TGTGCCAGCAACAGGGGTTGGGGAGATCAGCCCCAGCATTTT
D gene: NA; V gene: TRBV30; clone size: NA; J gene: TRBJ2-7; CDR3 protein: CAWSARLVSSEQYF; CDR3 DNA: TGTGCCTGGAGTGCGAGACTAGTATCATCCGAGCAGTACTTC
D gene: NA; V gene: TRBV7-9; clone size: once; J gene: TRBJ2-3; CDR3 protein: CASSLEGGSTDTQYF; CDR3 DNA: TGTGCCAGCAGCTTAGAGGGGGGGAGCACAGATACGCAGTATTTT
D gene: NA; V gene: TRBV4-3; clone size: NA; J gene: TRBJ1-2; CDR3 protein: CASSQDRAWPNYGYTF; CDR3 DNA: TGCGCCAGCAGCCAAGATCGGGCCTGGCCGAACTATGGCTACACCTTC
D gene: NA; V gene: TRBV7-9; clone size: NA; J gene: TRBJ2-1; CDR3 protein: CASSLGLGFYNEQFF; CDR3 DNA: TGTGCCAGCAGCTTAGGCTTGGGATTTTACAATGAGCAGTTCTTC
D gene: NA; V gene: TRBV20-1; clone size: NA; J gene: TRBJ1-2; CDR3 protein: CSAIPLYGYTF; CDR3 DNA: TGCAGTGCTATTCCTCTGTATGGCTACACCTTC
D gene: NA; V gene: TRBV11-2; clone size: NA; J gene: TRBJ2-4; CDR3 protein: CASSAGIFGGAAKNIQYF; CDR3 DNA: TGTGCCAGCAGCGCGGGGATCTTTGGGGGAGCAGCCAAAAACATTCAGTACTTC
D gene: NA; V gene: TRBV15; clone size: NA; J gene: TRBJ2-2; CDR3 protein: CATSAEVSGELFF; CDR3 DNA: TGTGCCACCAGTGCCGAGGTTTCCGGGGAGCTGTTTTTT
D gene: TRBD2; V gene: TRBV19; clone size: NA; J gene: TRBJ2-1; CDR3 protein: CASSSPPSGFYNEQFF; CDR3 DNA: TGTGCCAGTAGTAGCCCCCCTAGCGGTTTTTACAATGAGCAGTTCTTC
D gene: NA; V gene: TRBV20-1; clone size: NA; J gene: TRBJ2-2; CDR3 protein: CSASSGWSTGELFF; CDR3 DNA: TGCAGTGCTAGTTCAGGGTGGTCCACCGGGGAGCTGTTTTTT
D gene: NA; V gene: TRBV5-1; clone size: NA; J gene: TRBJ1-4; CDR3 protein: CASSLVGGLGEKLFF; CDR3 DNA: TGCGCCAGCAGCTTGGTCGGGGGGCTGGGGGAAAAACTGTTTTTT
D gene: NA; V gene: TRBV15; clone size: NA; J gene: TRBJ2-3; CDR3 protein: CATSSDRDVTDTQYF; CDR3 DNA: TGTGCCACCAGCAGTGACAGAGATGTCACAGATACGCAGTATTTT
D gene: NA; V gene: TRBV28; clone size: once; J gene: TRBJ1-4; CDR3 protein: CASSLAGPATNEKLFF; CDR3 DNA: TGTGCCAGCAGTTTAGCCGGACCGGCAACTAATGAAAAACTGTTTTTT
D gene: TRBD1; V gene: TRBV5-1; clone size: NA; J gene: TRBJ2-7; CDR3 protein: CASSSLTGDEQYF; CDR3 DNA: TGCGCCAGCAGCTCGTTAACAGGGGACGAGCAGTACTTC
D gene: TRBD1; V gene: TRBV27; clone size: NA; J gene: TRBJ1-5; CDR3 protein: CASRPRQGGSYSNQPQHF; CDR3 DNA: TGTGCCAGCAGGCCTCGACAGGGGGGATCCTATAGCAATCAGCCCCAGCATTTT
D gene: TRBD1; V gene: TRBV3-1/TRBV3-2; clone size: NA; J gene: TRBJ2-5; CDR3 protein: CASSQAQGQETQYF; CDR3 DNA: TGTGCCAGCAGCCAAGCACAGGGGCAAGAGACCCAGTACTTC
D gene: NA; V gene: TRBV20-1; clone size: NA; J gene: TRBJ1-3; CDR3 protein: CSASGGNTIYF; CDR3 DNA: TGCAGTGCTAGTGGCGGAAACACCATATATTTT
D gene: NA; V gene: TRBV30; clone size: NA; J gene: TRBJ2-7; CDR3 protein: CAWSVLTRREQYF; CDR3 DNA: TGTGCCTGGAGTGTACTCACACGCCGGGAGCAGTACTTC
D gene: NA; V gene: TRBV18; clone size: NA; J gene: TRBJ2-7; CDR3 protein: CASSPPARGSSYEQYF; CDR3 DNA: TGTGCCAGCTCACCACCAGCCAGGGGAAGCTCCTACGAGCAGTACTTC